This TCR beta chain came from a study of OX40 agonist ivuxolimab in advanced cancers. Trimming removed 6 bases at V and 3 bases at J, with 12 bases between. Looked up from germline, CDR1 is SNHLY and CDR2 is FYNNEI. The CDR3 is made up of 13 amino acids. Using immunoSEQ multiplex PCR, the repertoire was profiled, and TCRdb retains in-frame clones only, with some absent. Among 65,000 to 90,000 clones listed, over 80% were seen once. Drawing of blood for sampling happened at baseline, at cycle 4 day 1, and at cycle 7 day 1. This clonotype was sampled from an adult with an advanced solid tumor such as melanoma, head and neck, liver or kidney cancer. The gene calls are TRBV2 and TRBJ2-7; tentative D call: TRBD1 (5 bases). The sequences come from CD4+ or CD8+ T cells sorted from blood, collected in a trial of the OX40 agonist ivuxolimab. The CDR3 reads CASSIREYYEQYF. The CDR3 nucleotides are TGTGCCAGCAGCATCAGGGAATACTACGAGCAGTACTTC.